The 19 T cell receptor beta chains below come from one sample, sequenced in a study of CD8+ T cells in alopecia areata (dated by TCRdb to the late 2010s). Libraries were prepared through the immunoSEQ multiplex PCR assay. RNA was extracted from all samples and reverse transcribed into cDNA as template for TCR sequencing. Drawn from immuneACCESS, this table holds only the in-frame rearrangements with V and J called that TCRdb kept. Clones are partly lost; checked studies trace under half to an unresolved V gene and leave the rest unexplained. This sample holds about 97,000 clones; 41% were observed only once. The ten biggest clones cover 1% to 1.5% of the sample. Material: CD4+ T cells sorted from blood. All receptors derive from a human donor with alopecia areata.

V usage is TRBV5-1 and J usage is TRBJ2-7; a weak D match, TRBD2 (7 bases). This CDR3 has 13 amino acids. CDR1 SGHRS and CDR2 YFSETQ come from the germline V gene. V lost 0 bases to trimming and J lost 5 bases, with 9 bases between them. The CDR3 protein is CASSLVGGHEQYF. The DNA for the CDR3 is TGCGCCAGCAGCTTGGTCGGGGGGCACGAGCAGTACTTC.

J is TRBJ2-1 and V is TRBV30; D might be TRBD1 or TRBD2, each matching 7 bases. CDR1 and CDR2 from the germline V gene are GTSNPN and SVGIG (reference sequence). The CDR3 spans 13 residues. V shed 5 bases and J shed 4 bases, with 12 bases lying between them. CDR3 sequence: CAWARGGYNEQFF. CDR3 coding DNA: TGTGCCTGGGCCAGGGGGGGTTACAATGAGCAGTTCTTC.

This chain uses TRBV2 with TRBJ2-6; D gene uncertain. V was pared by 5 bases and J by 4 bases, with 6 bases between. This CDR3 region has 13 residues. Germline CDR1 is SNHLY and CDR2 is FYNNEI. The CDR3 reads CASSLTGANVLTF. For the CDR3, the DNA is TGTGCCAGCAGTCTGACAGGGGCCAACGTCCTGACTTTC.

This clone was recorded at least ten times. The rearrangement uses TRBV15 and TRBJ2-3; either TRBD1 or TRBD2 may fit D (6 bases each). Germline V CDR1 and CDR2: LNHNV, YYDKDF (reference sequence). The CDR3 is made up of 16 amino acids. Trimming removed 0 bases from V and 5 bases from J, with 15 bases in between. The CDR3 spells CATSRDRGPPGDTQYF. CDR3 nucleotide sequence: TGTGCCACCAGCAGAGATCGGGGGCCCCCGGGAGATACGCAGTATTTT.

This clone was observed a handful of times. CDR3 amino acids: CASSLRVPGANVLTF. CDR3 nucleotides: TGTGCCAGCAGTTTACGGGTACCTGGGGCCAACGTCCTGACTTTC. This chain uses TRBV28 with TRBJ2-6; no definite D call. V lost 2 bases and J 2 bases, leaving 7 bases between the germline ends. This CDR3 is 15 amino acids long. Looked up from germline, CDR1 is MDHEN and CDR2 is SYDVKM.

V and J are TRBV7-9 and TRBJ1-2; D call uncertain. V was shortened by 8 bases and J by 2 bases, with 9 bases between the two germline ends. The CDR3 sequence is 12 residues long. Germline CDR1 is SEHNR and CDR2 is FQNEAQ (reference sequence). CDR3 sequence reads: CASGTENYGYTF. The CDR3, as DNA: TGTGCCAGCGGCACGGAGAACTATGGCTACACCTTC. The complete variable domain, with remaining parts taken from reference TRBV7-9 and TRBJ1-2, reads DTGVSQNPRHKITKRGQNVTFRCDPISEHNRLYWYRQTLGQGPEFLTYFQNEAQLEKSRLLSDRFSAERPKGSFSTLEIQRTEQGDSAMYLCASGTENYGYTFGSGTRLTVV.

J is TRBJ2-3 and V is TRBV29-1; D is possibly TRBD2 (6 bases). CDR1 is SQVTM, CDR2 ANQGSEA, per germline. The V end was cut by 3 bases, the J end by 3 bases, with 13 bases between. CDR3 size: 14 residues. The CDR3 DNA is TGCAGCGTTGAGCGGGGTCGACTAACAGATACGCAGTATTTT. Its translation: CSVERGRLTDTQYF.

The rearrangement links TRBV5-1 to TRBJ1-2; D is perhaps TRBD1 (6 bases). Trimming took 4 bases from V and 3 from J, leaving 13 bases between them. CDR1 SGHRS and CDR2 YFSETQ come from the germline V gene. The CDR3 extends over 14 amino acids. CDR3 sequence: CASSVNREYYGYTF. As DNA, the CDR3 is TGCGCCAGCAGCGTTAACAGGGAATACTATGGCTACACCTTC.

This chain links TRBV4-2 with TRBJ1-1, with D perhaps matching TRBD1 (5 bases). Trimming cost V 1 base and J 7 bases, with 13 bases left between them. Per the germline V gene, CDR1 is LGHNA and CDR2 is YNFKEQ. The CDR3 loop spans 14 amino acids. The CDR3 loop is CASSQGGPGDEAFF. In DNA, the CDR3 is TGTGCCAGCAGCCAAGGAGGTCCGGGGGATGAAGCTTTCTTT.

The chain has TRBV5-1 and TRBJ2-2; 7 bases match TRBD2. From germline, CDR1 is SGHRS and CDR2 YFSETQ. J was trimmed by 4 bases and V by 6 bases; bases with no gene match: 9. This CDR3 comprises 15 residues. This CDR3 reads CASTRARGSTGELFF. In DNA form, the CDR3 reads TGCGCCAGCACCCGGGCACGCGGGAGCACCGGGGAGCTGTTTTTT.

J is TRBJ2-1 and V is TRBV6-6; D remains unclear. In germline, CDR1 is MNHNY, CDR2 SVGAGI (reference sequence). V lost 6 bases, J lost 0 bases, and 9 bases lay in between. The CDR3 runs to 14 residues. In DNA, the CDR3 is TGTGCCAGCAGGTCTGGGTCCTCCTACAATGAGCAGTTCTTC. It is translated as CASRSGSSYNEQFF.

In this sample, this clone turned up a few times. This rearrangement joins TRBV6-1 to TRBJ1-2; 8 bases match TRBD1. This CDR3 has 15 residues. V shed 6 bases, J shed 3 bases, and the junction held 9 bases outside the gene matches. Germline CDR1 and CDR2: MNHNS and SASEGT. CDR3 in DNA: TGTGCCAGCAGCCTGGAGACAGGGGTCGACTATGGCTACACCTTC. Translation gives CASSLETGVDYGYTF.

Only a few counts were recorded for this clone. The V gene is TRBV18, the J gene TRBJ2-1; no clear D gene. Germline loops: CDR1 KGHSH, CDR2 LQKENI. The V and J ends lost 3 bases and 10 bases respectively, with 13 bases between them. The CDR3 extends over 13 amino acids. The CDR3 sequence is CASSPATNGEQFF. DNA for the CDR3: TGTGCCAGCTCACCGGCCACTAACGGGGAGCAGTTCTTC.

As regards this clone: The same CDR3 is also encoded by other DNA sequences in this sample. The V call is TRBV5-1, the J call TRBJ2-7, with D possibly TRBD1 on 5 matching bases. Looked up from germline, CDR1 is SGHRS and CDR2 is YFSETQ. Trimming took off 0 bases at V and 4 bases at J, with 8 bases between the two ends. The length of the CDR3 is 13 residues. CDR3 nucleotides: TGCGCCAGCAGCTTGGGGGGCCGTTACGAGCAGTACTTC. Its protein is CASSLGGRYEQYF.

This rearrangement joins TRBV7-2 to TRBJ1-5; perhaps TRBD1 as D (5 bases). Germline loops: CDR1 SGHTA, CDR2 FQGNSA. V lost 3 bases, J lost 2 bases, and 8 bases lay in between. This CDR3 is 14 amino acids long. As DNA, the CDR3 is TGTGCCAGCAGCTTTATGGGGCGCAATCAGCCCCAGCATTTT. Its protein is CASSFMGRNQPQHF. Together with reference TRBV7-2 and TRBJ1-5, the CDR3 gives the full variable domain: GAGVSQSPSNKVTEKGKDVELRCDPISGHTALYWYRQSLGQGLEFLIYFQGNSAPDKSGLPSDRFSAERTGGSVSTLTIQRTQQEDSAVYLCASSFMGRNQPQHFGDGTRLSIL.

The sample holds a few counts of this clone. The V gene is TRBV5-1, the J gene TRBJ2-1; a weak D match, TRBD2 (6 bases). CDR3 length: 16 amino acids. Germline V gene lookup returns CDR1 SGHRS and CDR2 YFSETQ. Between the trimmed V and J ends, which lost 4 bases and 9 bases, there was a span of 23 bases. CDR3 sequence reads: CASSQDSGLAWGEQFF. CDR3 nucleotides: TGCGCCAGCAGCCAAGATTCGGGACTCGCATGGGGTGAGCAGTTCTTC.

The chain is built from TRBV12-5 and TRBJ2-5, with TRBD1 matching 7 bases. V shed 5 bases and J 2 bases; nucleotides not matched to a gene: 5. CDR1 and CDR2 (germline): LGHNT, FRNRAP. This CDR3 region has 14 residues. This CDR3 is CASGPKGQQETQYF. CDR3 in DNA: TGTGCTAGTGGTCCAAAGGGACAGCAAGAGACCCAGTACTTC.

This chain links TRBV7-3 with TRBJ1-3, with unresolved D. From germline, CDR1 is SGHTA and CDR2 FQGTGA. The CDR3 has 13 residues. The ends were cut back, 5 bases at V and 3 bases at J, with 8 bases in the middle. CDR3 coding DNA: TGTGCCAGCAGCACTACCGATGGAAACACCATATATTTT. It yields the protein CASSTTDGNTIYF.

This clone was recorded many times. The chain couples TRBV19 to TRBJ2-2; D not resolved. The V gene lost 11 bases and the J gene lost 8 bases, with 6 bases spanning the gap. This CDR3 spans 9 amino acids. Looked up from germline, CDR1 is LNHDA and CDR2 is SQIVND (reference sequence). CDR3 sequence: CAPGGELFF. Written as DNA, the CDR3 is TGTGCCCCTGGGGGGGAGCTGTTTTTT.